Each of the 20 T cell receptor beta chains below was sequenced from the same sample in a study of OX40 agonist ivuxolimab in advanced cancers. Libraries were constructed by the immunoSEQ multiplex PCR assay. TCRdb carries this immuneACCESS record with in-frame sequences only. Its versions omit some clonotypes, under half of them owing to an unresolved V gene in the studies checked, with the rest unexplained. Within this sample are around 30,000 clones, with about 93% of them counted one time only. About 4.2% of the sample is in the top ten clones. The sequences come from CD4+ or CD8+ T cells sorted from blood, collected in a trial of the OX40 agonist ivuxolimab. All receptors come from an adult with an advanced solid tumor such as melanoma, head and neck, liver or kidney cancer.

The V gene is TRBV4-1, the J gene TRBJ1-3; possible D gene TRBD1, 6 bases. The germline V gene has CDR1 MGHRA and CDR2 YSYEKL. This CDR3 is built from 15 residues. V was pared by 4 bases and J by 0 bases, with 10 bases between. CDR3 nucleotide sequence: TGCGCCAGCAGCCCACAGGGCATCTCTGGAAACACCATATATTTT. This sequence encodes CASSPQGISGNTIYF.

The chain has TRBV19 and TRBJ2-1; perhaps TRBD2 as D (6 bases). Trimming cost V 4 bases and J 5 bases, with 18 bases left between them. The CDR3 runs to 16 residues. Germline CDR1 LNHDA, CDR2 SQIVND (reference sequence). In DNA, the CDR3 is TGTGCCAGTAGTACGACCGCGGGACTTTCGGACAATGAGCAGTTCTTC. It translates to CASSTTAGLSDNEQFF.

The rearrangement joins TRBV9 to TRBJ2-5; D may be TRBD1 (7 bases). The V gene's germline CDR1 is SGDLS and CDR2 YYNGEE. Trimming took 5 bases from V and 5 from J, leaving 19 bases between them. The CDR3 contains 15 residues. The CDR3 coding sequence is TGTGCCAGCAGTGAGACAGGGAGGTCCAGGGAGACCCAGTACTTC. Its translation: CASSETGRSRETQYF.

The chain recombines TRBV9 with TRBJ2-1; 8 bases align to TRBD2. The CDR3 covers 14 residues. In germline, CDR1 is SGDLS, CDR2 YYNGEE. Germline trimming cut 4 bases from V and 7 bases from J; bases unmatched to any gene: 7. CDR3 region: CASSSFGLANEQFF. CDR3 sequence (DNA): TGTGCCAGCAGCTCCTTTGGACTAGCAAATGAGCAGTTCTTC.

CDR3 residues: CASSEGGYSNQPQHF. The CDR3 nucleotides are TGTGCCAGCAGTGAAGGGGGATATAGCAATCAGCCCCAGCATTTT. V is TRBV6-1 and J is TRBJ1-5; D is unresolved. The CDR3 covers 15 residues. Germline V gene data show CDR1 as MNHNS and CDR2 as SASEGT. V was shortened by 1 base and J by 0 bases, with 7 bases between the two germline ends.

The rearrangement joins TRBV9 to TRBJ2-2; possibly TRBD2 for D (6 bases). CDR3 size: 17 residues. Trimming left V 4 bases short and J 0 bases short, with 16 bases between. Germline V gene sequence: CDR1 SGDLS, CDR2 YYNGEE. The CDR3 nucleotides are TGTGCCAGCAGCCCTAGGGTTCGGGGGTCGAACACCGGGGAGCTGTTTTTT. Translated: CASSPRVRGSNTGELFF. Using reference TRBV9 and TRBJ2-2 for the parts outside the CDR3, the full variable domain is DSGVTQTPKHLITATGQRVTLRCSPRSGDLSVYWYQQSLDQGLQFLIQYYNGEERAKGNILERFSAQQFPDLHSELNLSSLELGDSALYFCASSPRVRGSNTGELFFGEGSRLTVL.

The chain couples TRBV4-3 to TRBJ2-3; a weak D match, TRBD2 (6 bases). Germline V gene lookup returns CDR1 LGHNA and CDR2 YSLEER. V was pared by 1 base and J by 4 bases, with 12 bases between. There are 15 residues in the CDR3. The CDR3 loop is CASSQGRVGPDTQYF. In DNA, the CDR3 is TGCGCCAGCAGCCAAGGGAGGGTAGGCCCAGATACGCAGTATTTT.

This chain connects TRBV19 to TRBJ1-4; 12 bases fit TRBD1. V shed 6 bases, J shed 8 bases, and the junction held 7 bases outside the gene matches. The CDR3 consists of 15 residues. Germline-derived CDR1 and CDR2 are LNHDA and SQIVND (reference sequence). CDR3 sequence (DNA): TGTGCCAGTAGCCAAAGGGGGACAGGGGGCGAAAAACTGTTTTTT. It translates to CASSQRGTGGEKLFF. Using reference TRBV19 and TRBJ1-4 for the parts outside the CDR3, the full variable domain is DGGITQSPKYLFRKEGQNVTLSCEQNLNHDAMYWYRQDPGQGLRLIYYSQIVNDFQKGDIAEGYSVSREKKESFPLTVTSAQKNPTAFYLCASSQRGTGGEKLFFGSGTQLSVL.

The chain uses TRBV5-1 and TRBJ1-3, with D possibly matching TRBD1 (5 bases). Germline V gene data show CDR1 as SGHRS and CDR2 as YFSETQ. The V and J ends lost 4 bases and 2 bases respectively, with 13 bases between them. The CDR3 is 15 residues long. The CDR3 here is CASSPGTPAGNTIYF. CDR3 sequence (DNA): TGCGCCAGCAGCCCCGGGACCCCCGCTGGAAACACCATATATTTT.

This clone appeared once. The chain links TRBV6-5 to TRBJ2-5; D remains unclear. Germline V gene sequence: CDR1 MNHEY, CDR2 SVGAGI. The CDR3 has 11 residues. Trimming removed 7 bases from V and 5 bases from J, with 8 bases in between. The CDR3 nucleotides read TGTGCCAGCACCAACATGGAGACCCAGTACTTC. This gives the protein CASTNMETQYF.

The rearrangement joins TRBV30 to TRBJ2-7; D is unresolved. The CDR3 spans 15 residues. Germline lookup yields CDR1 GTSNPN and CDR2 SVGIG (reference sequence). Trimming took off 3 bases at V and 6 bases at J, with 21 bases between the two ends. CDR3 region: CAWRGLSTAFAEQYF. The CDR3 DNA reads as TGTGCCTGGAGGGGATTATCGACCGCCTTCGCCGAGCAGTACTTC.

The genes are TRBV25-1 and TRBJ2-2; D unclear. The V end was cut by 7 bases, the J end by 4 bases, with 13 bases between. Germline V gene lookup returns CDR1 MGHDK and CDR2 SYGVNS. This CDR3 region has 14 residues. CDR3 loop: CASTSLWGTGELFF. CDR3 DNA sequence: TGTGCCAGCACCTCCCTATGGGGCACCGGGGAGCTGTTTTTT.

This clone was observed a handful of times. This chain links TRBV11-2 with TRBJ2-5; no clear D. Per the germline V gene, CDR1 is SGHAT and CDR2 is FQNNGV. The CDR3 length is 13 residues. V was clipped by 3 bases and J by 2 bases, with 7 bases between them. The DNA of the CDR3 is TGTGCCAGCAGCTTGAACTCGCAAGAGACCCAGTACTTC. Amino acid sequence: CASSLNSQETQYF.

This chain links TRBV11-2 with TRBJ2-2; weak D call: TRBD1 (5 bases). CDR1 SGHAT and CDR2 FQNNGV come from the germline V gene. V was pared by 0 bases and J by 0 bases, with 8 bases between. This CDR3 is 16 amino acids long. CDR3 in amino acids: CASSLDLGANTGELFF. CDR3 DNA: TGTGCCAGCAGCTTAGATCTAGGGGCGAACACCGGGGAGCTGTTTTTT. Supplemented by reference TRBV11-2 and TRBJ2-2, the full variable domain reads EAGVAQSPRYKIIEKRQSVAFWCNPISGHATLYWYQQILGQGPKLLIQFQNNGVVDDSQLPKDRFSAERLKGVDSTLKIQPAKLEDSAVYLCASSLDLGANTGELFFGEGSRLTVL.

This rearrangement joins TRBV30 to TRBJ2-7; D not resolved. From germline, CDR1 is GTSNPN and CDR2 SVGIG (reference sequence). The CDR3 loop spans 15 amino acids. Trimming left V 2 bases short and J 0 bases short, with 14 bases between. The CDR3 sequence: CAWSSSTGSSYEQYF. Written as DNA, the CDR3 is TGTGCCTGGAGTTCCTCGACGGGCAGCTCCTACGAGCAGTACTTC.

J is TRBJ1-6 and V is TRBV2, with D maybe TRBD1 (6 bases). Germline CDR1 SNHLY, CDR2 FYNNEI. The CDR3 loop spans 15 amino acids. V lost 6 bases and J 10 bases, leaving 19 bases between the germline ends. The CDR3 reads CASRREGQGWSPLHF. CDR3 nucleotides: TGTGCCAGCAGGAGGGAAGGTCAGGGGTGGTCACCCCTCCACTTT.

V usage is TRBV19 and J usage is TRBJ1-5; D might be TRBD1 (6 bases). Per the germline V gene, CDR1 is LNHDA and CDR2 is SQIVND (reference sequence). V gave up 9 bases and J gave up 3 bases, with 18 bases separating them. The CDR3 sequence is 15 residues long. The CDR3 DNA is TGTGCCAGCCGGACAGACCTAATGTACAATCAGCCCCAGCATTTT. Amino acid sequence: CASRTDLMYNQPQHF.

The rearrangement uses TRBV11-3 and TRBJ2-5; 8 bases align to TRBD2. Germline V lookup: CDR1 SGHNT, CDR2 YENEEA. This CDR3 is 15 amino acids long. V lost 5 bases to trimming and J lost 5 bases; unmatched junction nucleotides: 10. The CDR3 DNA sequence: TGTGCCAGCAGCCTAGCGGGCGGTATAGAGGAGACCCAGTACTTC. This encodes CASSLAGGIEETQYF.

This chain joins TRBV5-6 and TRBJ1-4, with unresolved D. This CDR3 is 15 amino acids long. The germline V gene encodes CDR1 SGHDT and CDR2 YYEEEE. V was cut by 0 bases and J by 5 bases, with 11 bases left in between. As DNA, the CDR3 is TGTGCCAGCAGCTTGGGTCCGGATCCAAATGAAAAACTGTTTTTT. Translated, it gives CASSLGPDPNEKLFF.

The chain recombines TRBV19 with TRBJ1-5; D gene unclear. Germline lookup yields CDR1 LNHDA and CDR2 SQIVND (reference sequence). This CDR3 has 13 residues. The ends were cut back, 3 bases at V and 1 base at J, with 4 bases in the middle. CDR3 in amino acids: CASSISSNQPQHF. CDR3 coding DNA: TGTGCCAGTAGTATCTCCAGCAATCAGCCCCAGCATTTT.